These T cell receptor beta chains were read from a single sample in a study of Graves' ophthalmopathy and Graves' hyperthyroidism. TCRdb re-called the multiplex PCR reads through MiXCR, storing one row per CDR3 protein. The table includes 350,000 or so distinct CDR3 sequences, roughly 15% detected once. Sample: peripheral blood. The receptors were sampled from an adult man with Graves' ophthalmopathy. The CDR3 runs from the conserved cysteine through the conserved F or W. A D gene is named only where the DNA matches it firmly. The size of a clone is reported for some rows only, either as once, few or many, or as a class for expanded clones.

J gene,clone size,V gene,D gene,CDR3 DNA,CDR3 protein
TRBJ1-2,few,TRBV24-1,-,TGTGCCACCAGTGACTTCGGAGCTAACTATGGCTACATCTTC,CATSDFGANYGYIF
TRBJ2-2,many,TRBV12-3/TRBV12-4,-,TGTGCCAGCAGTTTAGGCGGACCGAACACCGGGGAGCTGTTTTTT,CASSLGGPNTGELFF
TRBJ2-5,many,TRBV24-1,TRBD1,TGTGCCACCAGTGATGTCGACAGGGAAGAGACCCAGTACTTC,CATSDVDREETQYF
TRBJ1-5,-,TRBV19,-,TGTGCCAGTAGTATCACGGGGAGTAGCAATCAGCCCCAGCATTTT,CASSITGSSNQPQHF
TRBJ2-4,many,TRBV27,-,TGTGCCACCACCGGACAGAACAAAAACATTCAGTACTTC,CATTGQNKNIQYF
TRBJ1-5,many,TRBV27,-,TGTGCCAGCAGTTATACAAGAGCCGGGAGTCAGCCCCAGCATTTT,CASSYTRAGSQPQHF
TRBJ2-7,many,TRBV7-7,TRBD1,TGTGCTAGCAGCCGCGGGACAGGGGGTGGCGACGAGCAGTACTTC,CASSRGTGGGDEQYF
TRBJ1-1,few,TRBV14,TRBD1,TGTGCCAGCAGCCAAGAACACAGGGGCGCTGAAGCTTTCTTT,CASSQEHRGAEAFF
TRBJ2-7,many,TRBV10-3,-,TGTGCCATCACGCAACGAGCTAGTGACGAGCAGTACTTC,CAITQRASDEQYF
TRBJ2-5,many,TRBV12-3/TRBV12-4,-,TGTGCCAGCAGTTTAGCTACAGAACAAGAGACCCAGTACTTC,CASSLATEQETQYF
TRBJ1-5,many,TRBV6-1,-,TGTGCCAGCAGTGCCGCGGCAGGAGAGAGCAATCAGCCCCAGCATTTT,CASSAAAGESNQPQHF
TRBJ1-2,many,TRBV6-5,-,TGTGCCAGCAGTACCGACCTGGAGGGGCGGAGAGGCTACACCTTC,CASSTDLEGRRGYTF
TRBJ1-6,many,TRBV20-1,-,TGCAGTGCTACACTAGACGCTAGGGCCAATTCACCCCTCCACTTT,CSATLDARANSPLHF
TRBJ1-2,many,TRBV20-1,-,TGCAGTGCTAGAGATAGGGATCATGGCTACACCTTC,CSARDRDHGYTF
TRBJ1-2,many,TRBV6-1,-,TGTGCCAGCAGTGAAGCACGGGGGTATGGCTACACCTTC,CASSEARGYGYTF
TRBJ2-5,few,TRBV3-1,-,TGTGCCAGCAGCCAATCAAGGGCACAAGAGACCCAGTACTTC,CASSQSRAQETQYF
TRBJ2-7,many,TRBV11-2,-,TGTGCCAGCAGGCAGGGTGGCTACGAGCAGTACTTC,CASRQGGYEQYF
TRBJ2-5,-,TRBV6-1,TRBD1,TGTGCCAGCAGTGAAGTCTTGACAGGGGGTCTACGAGAGACCCAGTACTTC,CASSEVLTGGLRETQYF
TRBJ1-5,-,TRBV27,-,TGTGCCAGCAGTTTAGATCCGATCATAGCGGGCAATCAGCCCCAGCGTTTT,CASSLDPIIAGNQPQRF
TRBJ2-7,many,TRBV11-2,-,TGTGCCAGCAGCGTCCGGGACCAGCCCTGGGAGCAGTACTTC,CASSVRDQPWEQYF
TRBJ1-5,many,TRBV2,-,TGTGCCAGCAGGGGACGGTATAGCAATCAGCCCCAGCATTTT,CASRGRYSNQPQHF
TRBJ1-5,many,TRBV27,-,TGTGCCAGCGGCGTTTCGGGCAATCAGCCCCAGCATTTT,CASGVSGNQPQHF
TRBJ1-2,many,TRBV12-3/TRBV12-4,-,TGTGCCAGCACGCTGGGGGCGAGTCGAGGCTACACCTTC,CASTLGASRGYTF
TRBJ2-7,-,TRBV7-8,-,TGTGCCAGCAGCTTAGACATAGGTTCCTACGAGCAGTACTTC,CASSLDIGSYEQYF
TRBJ2-7,few,TRBV5-1,TRBD2,TGCGCCAGCGGAGTAGCGGGAGATAGGGAGCAGTACTTC,CASGVAGDREQYF
TRBJ1-5,many,TRBV19,-,TGTGCCAGCCGCCCCTCCGGGATGTTTAATCAGCCCCAGCATTTT,CASRPSGMFNQPQHF
TRBJ2-7,many,TRBV10-3,TRBD1,TGTGCCATCACCTCGGCCGACAGGGCTGGGGAGCAGTACTTC,CAITSADRAGEQYF
TRBJ1-6,many,TRBV20-1,-,TGCAGTGCTAGATCCAGGCCCGGCTATAATTCACCCCTCCACTTT,CSARSRPGYNSPLHF
TRBJ2-5,once,TRBV6-1,-,TGTGCCAGCACTCAAGGCAGTCGGGGGGAGACCCAGTACTTC,CASTQGSRGETQYF
TRBJ1-1,many,TRBV7-9,TRBD1,TGTGCCAGCAGCAACAGGGGATACAACACTGAAGCTTTCTTT,CASSNRGYNTEAFF
TRBJ2-5,few,TRBV15,-,TGTGCCACCAGCGAAGCGGTCCCGTCTGGGACCCAGTACTTC,CATSEAVPSGTQYF
TRBJ1-4,many,TRBV6-5,-,TGTGCCAGCAGTTATATGGGGGCTGGGGGTAATGAAAAACTGTTTTTT,CASSYMGAGGNEKLFF
TRBJ2-6,many,TRBV30,-,TGTGCCTGGAGTACAGGGGGGGCCAACGTCCTGACTTTC,CAWSTGGANVLTF
TRBJ1-1,many,TRBV24-1,TRBD1,TGTGCCACCAGTGATGGGACAGCGACTAACACTGAAGCTTTCTTT,CATSDGTATNTEAFF
TRBJ2-7,many,TRBV4-1,-,TGCGCCAGCAGCCAAGATCCCAGCTCCTACGAGCAGTACTTC,CASSQDPSSYEQYF
TRBJ2-5,-,TRBV28,TRBD1,TGTGCCAGCAGCCAGGACAGGGAGCAAGAGACCCAGTACTTC,CASSQDREQETQYF
TRBJ1-1,many,TRBV20-1,TRBD1,TGCAGTGCTGAGGGGGCTCAGCTGAACACTGAAGCTTTCTTT,CSAEGAQLNTEAFF
TRBJ2-5,many,TRBV7-6,-,TGTGCCAGCAGCGGGCCTCCCGGGGGGCCGCAAGAGACCCAGTACTTC,CASSGPPGGPQETQYF
TRBJ1-5,-,TRBV6-1,-,TGTGCCAGCAGTGTCTGGGCGGGTCAGCTATATCAGCCCCAGCATTTT,CASSVWAGQLYQPQHF
TRBJ1-6,-,TRBV12-3/TRBV12-4,-,TGTGCCAGCAGTTTGGGGGCGGACCATAATTCACCCCTCCACTTT,CASSLGADHNSPLHF
TRBJ1-2,many,TRBV29-1,-,TGCAGCGTTTTAACGGGGGCAGATGGCTACACCTTC,CSVLTGADGYTF
TRBJ1-6,many,TRBV20-1,-,TGCAGTGCTAGAGTACCAGGACAGCAAAATTCACCCCTCCACTTT,CSARVPGQQNSPLHF
TRBJ1-6,many,TRBV30,TRBD1,TGTGCCTGGAGTAGAACCGGGACAGGGGCTTCACCCCTCCACTTT,CAWSRTGTGASPLHF
TRBJ2-5,-,TRBV2,-,TGTGCCAGCAGTGATGGCCGCGAGACCCAGTACTTC,CASSDGRETQYF
TRBJ1-5,many,TRBV28,TRBD1,TGTGCCAGCAGGCGGGACAGGGATCGCAATCAGCCCCAGCATTTT,CASRRDRDRNQPQHF
TRBJ2-7,many,TRBV6-5,TRBD1,TGTGCCAGCAGTACTGGGACAGCCTCCTACGAGCAGTACTTC,CASSTGTASYEQYF